The next 15 T cell receptor beta chains were all read from a single sample in a study of blood T cell repertoires in COVID-19 (dated by TCRdb to about 2020). Receptor amplification or capture employed the immunoSEQ multiplex PCR assay. The source is immuneACCESS, and TCRdb retained only in-frame sequences with V and J called. Part of the clones is not carried over; for the studies checked, unresolved V genes explain less than half of this, and the remainder is unexplained. The sample data list hundreds of thousands of clones, and approximately 86% of these were observed just once. Less than 3.5% of the sample lies in the top ten. Sequencing was performed on peripheral blood. The source of these receptors is a human donor in a cohort sampled during active COVID-19.

The CDR3 DNA reads as TGCGCCAGCAGTCCCGGCCTAGCGGGGCGTGACAATGAGCAGTTCTTC. Translation: CASSPGLAGRDNEQFF. This sequence joins TRBV5-1 and TRBJ2-1; 9 bases map to TRBD2. The CDR3 is 16 residues long. Losses at the gene ends were 5 bases for V and 5 bases for J; bases not matched to a gene: 11. From germline, CDR1 is SGHRS and CDR2 YFSETQ.

The V call is TRBV30, the J call TRBJ1-1; possibly TRBD1 for D (6 bases). Per the germline V gene, CDR1 is GTSNPN and CDR2 is SVGIG (reference sequence). The CDR3 length is 19 residues. CDR3 sequence reads: CAHMWGQLTGRARLTEAFF. The CDR3 bases are TGTGCACACATGTGGGGGCAACTAACAGGGCGGGCAAGGTTAACTGAAGCTTTCTTT.

This chain links TRBV5-1 with TRBJ1-6; 12 bases are shared with TRBD1. This CDR3 contains 20 residues. Trimming cost V 3 bases and J 5 bases; bases outside gene matches: 15. Germline assignment: CDR1 SGHRS and CDR2 YFSETQ. The CDR3: CASSSIFRGTGGDDNSPLHF. The CDR3 DNA reads TGCGCCAGCAGCTCCATTTTTCGAGGGACAGGGGGCGATGATAATTCACCCCTCCACTTT. The variable domain in full, with the rest retrieved from reference TRBV5-1 and TRBJ1-6, is KAGVTQTPRYLIKTRGQQVTLSCSPISGHRSVSWYQQTPGQGLQFLFEYFSETQRNKGNFPGRFSGRQFSNSRSEMNVSTLELGDSALYLCASSSIFRGTGGDDNSPLHFGNGTRLTVT.

The chain recombines TRBV4-1 with TRBJ1-5, with 7 bases lining up with TRBD1. The CDR3 contains 16 residues. Trimming at V came to 0 bases and at J to 3 bases, leaving 5 bases not matched to a gene. Germline CDR1 reads MGHRA; CDR2 reads YSYEKL. The CDR3 coding sequence is TGCGCCAGCAGCCAAGACGGGCAGGGGGTCAATCAGCCCCAGCATTTT. Protein: CASSQDGQGVNQPQHF.

The chain recombines TRBV6-5 with TRBJ2-2; perhaps TRBD1 as D (6 bases). V shed 5 bases and J shed 5 bases, with 9 bases lying between them. The CDR3 runs to 13 residues. Germline V gene data show CDR1 as MNHEY and CDR2 as SVGAGI. In DNA, the CDR3 is TGTGCCAGCAGTAATACAGGGACCGGGGAGCTGTTTTTT. Translated: CASSNTGTGELFF.

Regarding this clone: This clone may be a read error of a much larger clone one base away. V and J are TRBV7-9 and TRBJ1-1; TRBD1 might be the D (6 bases). Trimming shortened V by 3 bases and J by 2 bases, and 7 bases separated the two germline ends. This CDR3 spans 13 amino acids. From germline, CDR1 is SEHNR and CDR2 FQNEAQ (reference sequence). In DNA form, the CDR3 reads TGTGCCAGCAGCTTGGACAGAAACACTGAAGCTTTCTTT. It yields the protein CASSLDRNTEAFF.

The chain links TRBV6-5 to TRBJ1-1, with no clear D. The CDR3 consists of 15 residues. CDR1 is MNHEY, CDR2 SVGAGI, per germline. Trimming removed 8 bases from V and 0 bases from J, with 16 bases in between. The DNA for the CDR3 is TGTGCCAGCCGCCAGGCTCGTTTAATGAACACTGAAGCTTTCTTT. Amino acids: CASRQARLMNTEAFF.

In nucleotides, the CDR3 is TGTGCCAGTAGTGCCTCCTCGGCTGGAAACACCATATATTTT. Encoded protein: CASSASSAGNTIYF. V and J are TRBV19 and TRBJ1-3; D is undetermined. Germline assignment: CDR1 LNHDA and CDR2 SQIVND (reference sequence). This CDR3 spans 14 amino acids. Trimming stripped 5 bases from V and 2 bases from J, with 10 bases between.

CDR3 protein: CASSQDLAGETPEQFF. The CDR3 DNA sequence: TGCGCCAGCAGCCAAGATCTGGCGGGGGAGACCCCTGAGCAGTTCTTC. This sequence joins TRBV4-1 and TRBJ2-1, with 7 bases matching TRBD2. The CDR3 loop spans 16 amino acids. J lost 9 bases, V lost 0 bases, and 11 bases had no gene match. Germline loops: CDR1 MGHRA, CDR2 YSYEKL.

As to this clone: Its ends do not fully match the called genes, so a read error is possible. The chain recombines TRBV7-3 with TRBJ2-1; 7 nucleotides match TRBD1. The CDR3 is 15 amino acids. Germline lookup yields CDR1 SGHTA and CDR2 FQGTGA. The CDR3 DNA reads as TGTGCCAGCAGCCTAACCGGGACAGTCTACAATGAGCAGTTCTTC. This encodes CASSLTGTVYNEQFF.

This chain joins TRBV5-1 and TRBJ2-5; 8 bases are a match to TRBD2. The V gene end was trimmed by 4 bases and the J gene end by 4 bases; junction bases not matched to a gene: 12. The CDR3 loop spans 16 amino acids. The germline gives CDR1 SGHRS, CDR2 YFSETQ. CDR3 bases: TGCGCCAGCAGCGGGGGAGCGGGAGTTTTCCTAGAGACCCAGTACTTC. Translation gives CASSGGAGVFLETQYF.

This rearrangement joins TRBV25-1 to TRBJ2-5, with TRBD1 matching over 8 bases. J lost 3 bases, V lost 4 bases, and 1 base had no gene match. This CDR3 comprises 13 residues. CDR1 and CDR2 (germline): MGHDK, SYGVNS. CDR3 sequence reads: CASSGTGKETQYF. CDR3 bases: TGTGCCAGCAGTGGGACAGGGAAAGAGACCCAGTACTTC.

This clone was seen a handful of times. This rearrangement joins TRBV5-4 to TRBJ2-3, with 8 bases fitting TRBD2. The germline CDR1 and CDR2 sequences are SGHNT and YYREEE (reference sequence). With 4 bases clipped from V and 4 bases from J, the junction kept 11 bases outside the gene matches. The CDR3 loop spans 16 amino acids. The CDR3 bases are TGTGCCAGCAGCGCACACCGGGGGGGCGAGGCAGATACGCAGTATTTT. Its translation: CASSAHRGGEADTQYF. The whole variable domain, remainder taken from reference TRBV5-4 and TRBJ2-3, is ETGVTQSPTHLIKTRGQQVTLRCSSQSGHNTVSWYQQALGQGPQFIFQYYREEENGRGNFPPRFSGLQFPNYSSELNVNALELDDSALYLCASSAHRGGEADTQYFGPGTRLTVL.

V usage is TRBV9 and J usage is TRBJ2-1; 9 nucleotides line up with TRBD2. V was clipped by 3 bases and J by 8 bases; unmatched bases: 6. CDR1 is SGDLS, CDR2 YYNGEE, per germline. The CDR3 loop spans 14 amino acids. CDR3 in DNA: TGTGCCAGCAGCGCCGGACTAGCGAGGGATGAGCAGTTCTTC. Translating it yields CASSAGLARDEQFF. Full variable domain (outside the CDR3, taken from reference TRBV9 and TRBJ2-1): DSGVTQTPKHLITATGQRVTLRCSPRSGDLSVYWYQQSLDQGLQFLIQYYNGEERAKGNILERFSAQQFPDLHSELNLSSLELGDSALYFCASSAGLARDEQFFGPGTRLTVL.

The V and J genes are TRBV19 and TRBJ1-5; 7 nucleotides line up with TRBD1. The CDR3 totals 13 residues. V lost 6 bases and J lost 5; bases outside the gene matches: 4. From germline, CDR1 is LNHDA and CDR2 SQIVND (reference sequence). CDR3 DNA: TGTGCCAGTAGAAGGGGGCTGGATCAGCCCCAGCATTTT. This translates into CASRRGLDQPQHF.